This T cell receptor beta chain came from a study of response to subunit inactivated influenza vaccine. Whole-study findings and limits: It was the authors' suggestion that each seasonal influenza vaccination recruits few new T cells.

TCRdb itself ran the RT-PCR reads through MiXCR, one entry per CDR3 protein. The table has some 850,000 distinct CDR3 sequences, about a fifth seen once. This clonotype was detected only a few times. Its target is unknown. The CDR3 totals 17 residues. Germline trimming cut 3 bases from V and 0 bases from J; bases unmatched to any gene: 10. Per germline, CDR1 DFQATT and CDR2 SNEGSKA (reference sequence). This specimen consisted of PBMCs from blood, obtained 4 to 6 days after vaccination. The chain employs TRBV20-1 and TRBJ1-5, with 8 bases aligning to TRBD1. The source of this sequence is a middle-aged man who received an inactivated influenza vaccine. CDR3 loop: CSASNDRGIYSNQPQHF. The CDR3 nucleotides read TGCAGTGCTAGTAATGACAGGGGAATTTATAGCAATCAGCCCCAGCATTTT.